The rows below give T cell receptor beta chains drawn from one sample of a study of cytomegalovirus exposure and HLA in healthy donors. TCRdb's copy holds only in-frame clones and misses some; the assay was immunoSEQ multiplex PCR. The sample records approximately 290,000 clones, over 70% being singletons. Sequencing was performed on PBMCs. Receptors were obtained from a girl aged 2 to 9 in good health and CMV-seronegative. Each CDR3 is given with its conserved first and last residue. A D gene is named only where the DNA matches it firmly. Clone size is not always given. Where it is, it says once, few, many or a class for expanded clones.

v_gene	d_gene	j_gene	abundance	CDR3aa	CDR3nt
TRBV7-2	-	TRBJ1-5	-	CASSLNRRQPQHF	TGTGCCAGCAGCTTAAACCGGAGACAGCCCCAGCATTTT
TRBV14	TRBD1	TRBJ2-7	-	CASSQWTRGNEQYF	TGTGCCAGCAGCCAATGGACCAGGGGGAACGAGCAGTACTTC
TRBV6-4	TRBD2	TRBJ2-7	-	CASTLGLAGGKVYEQYF	TGTGCCAGCACGTTGGGACTAGCGGGAGGAAAGGTCTACGAGCAGTACTTC
TRBV9	TRBD1	TRBJ2-5	-	CASSAPWTGAETQYF	TGTGCCAGCAGCGCCCCATGGACAGGGGCAGAGACCCAGTACTTC
TRBV7-8	TRBD2	TRBJ2-5	-	CASSPFWVGLAGEETQYF	TGTGCCAGCAGCCCTTTCTGGGTTGGACTAGCGGGAGAAGAGACCCAGTACTTC
TRBV6-5	TRBD1	TRBJ1-1	-	CASSWTGTEAFF	TGTGCCAGCAGCTGGACAGGGACTGAAGCTTTCTTT
TRBV6-5	-	TRBJ2-1	-	CASSYRPAGVNEQFF	TGTGCCAGCAGTTACAGGCCGGCAGGGGTAAATGAGCAGTTCTTC
TRBV20-1	-	TRBJ1-3	few	CSATTGNTIYF	TGCAGTGCCACAACTGGAAACACCATATATTTT
TRBV7-9	-	TRBJ2-5	-	CSSSLVSGQETQYF	TGTTCCAGCAGCTTAGTATCAGGCCAAGAGACCCAGTACTTC
TRBV5-1	-	TRBJ1-5	once	CASSLGGSNQPQHF	TGCGCCAGCAGCTTGGGCGGTAGCAATCAGCCCCAGCATTTT
TRBV27	TRBD1	TRBJ1-1	-	CASLGQERRAAFF	TGTGCCAGCTTGGGACAGGAGAGGCGTGCTGCTTTCTTT
TRBV28	TRBD1	TRBJ1-2	-	CASSLSARTGHLYGYTF	TGTGCCAGCAGTTTATCAGCCCGGACAGGCCATCTCTATGGCTACACCTTC
TRBV11-2	-	TRBJ1-1	-	CASSLVTGEAGAFF	TGTGCCAGCAGCTTAGTCACCGGGGAGGCGGGCGCTTTCTTT
TRBV18	-	TRBJ1-1	-	CASSLYSYTEAFF	TGTGCCAGCTCGCTTTATAGTTACACTGAAGCTTTCTTT
TRBV10-1	TRBD2	TRBJ2-7	-	CASSPGVAGGSNWFYEQYF	TGCGCCAGCAGTCCCGGGGTAGCGGGAGGTTCCAACTGGTTCTACGAGCAGTACTTC
TRBV30	TRBD2	TRBJ2-7	-	CAWSGLLVAGGYEQYF	TGTGCCTGGAGCGGGCTCTTGGTAGCGGGAGGATACGAGCAGTACTTC
TRBV19	-	TRBJ1-4	-	CASSMRGYWREKLFF	TGTGCCAGTAGTATGAGAGGGTATTGGCGTGAAAAACTGTTTTTT
TRBV28	TRBD1	TRBJ2-2	-	CASSLRAGTGLIGELFF	TGTGCCAGCAGTTTAAGGGCCGGGACAGGGTTGATTGGGGAGCTGTTTTTT
TRBV7-9	TRBD1	TRBJ1-5	few	CASGGTGKRGSGNQPQHF	TGTGCCAGCGGGGGGACAGGGAAGAGGGGATCTGGCAATCAGCCCCAGCATTTT
TRBV7-9	-	TRBJ1-1	-	CASRIGGTEAFF	TGTGCCAGCAGAATCGGGGGCACTGAAGCTTTCTTT
TRBV5-4	TRBD2	TRBJ2-1	-	CASSLSSGAYNEQFF	TGTGCCAGCAGCTTGTCTAGCGGGGCCTACAATGAGCAGTTCTTC
TRBV7-3	-	TRBJ1-2	-	CASSPYLGDYGYTF	TGTGCCAGCAGCCCATACCTCGGGGATTATGGCTACACCTTC
TRBV7-3	TRBD2	TRBJ2-7	-	CASSSGTGTSGYEQYF	TGTGCCAGCAGCTCTGGGACGGGGACTAGCGGCTACGAGCAGTACTTC
TRBV29-1	TRBD1	TRBJ1-1	-	CSAEQGMGTEAFF	TGCAGCGCCGAACAGGGGATGGGCACTGAAGCTTTCTTT
TRBV19	TRBD1	TRBJ1-2	-	CASTTKLRGPMFNYGYTF	TGTGCCAGTACCACCAAGCTCAGGGGGCCGATGTTTAACTATGGCTACACCTTC
TRBV27	-	TRBJ2-3	-	CASSLWAGPSTDTQYF	TGTGCCAGCAGTTTATGGGCGGGCCCTAGCACAGATACGCAGTATTTT
TRBV6-1	-	TRBJ2-5	-	CASSESLGSSETQYF	TGTGCCAGCAGTGAATCATTGGGCAGCTCGGAGACCCAGTACTTC
TRBV7-9	-	TRBJ2-7	-	CSSSFSHEQYF	TGTTCCAGCAGCTTCTCCCACGAGCAGTACTTC
TRBV30	-	TRBJ1-5	-	CAWSLAGAYQPQHF	TGTGCCTGGAGTCTGGCAGGGGCTTATCAGCCCCAGCATTTT
TRBV7-9	-	TRBJ1-6	-	CASSTLAQGGPLHF	TGTGCCAGCAGCACCCTAGCCCAGGGAGGACCCCTCCACTTT
TRBV19	-	TRBJ2-1	-	CASSTERRTEQFF	TGTGCCAGTAGTACGGAGCGCCGTACTGAGCAGTTCTTC
TRBV9	TRBD2	TRBJ2-1	-	CASSDPWGDSGRDNEQFF	TGTGCCAGCAGCGACCCGTGGGGTGATAGCGGGAGGGACAATGAGCAGTTCTTC
TRBV6-1	TRBD1	TRBJ1-2	-	CASSETGYYGYTF	TGTGCCAGCAGTGAGACAGGGTACTATGGCTACACCTTC
TRBV5-1	-	TRBJ2-2	-	CASRSWGETGELFF	TGCGCCAGCAGGTCGTGGGGGGAAACCGGGGAGCTGTTTTTT
TRBV4-1	-	TRBJ2-1	-	CASSEVGLQGEQFF	TGCGCCAGCAGCGAAGTTGGGCTTCAGGGTGAGCAGTTCTTC
TRBV5-4	TRBD2	TRBJ2-1	-	CASSGLLAGAGNEQFF	TGTGCCAGCAGCGGGCTTCTAGCGGGGGCTGGCAATGAGCAGTTCTTC
TRBV13	TRBD1	TRBJ2-1	-	CASSLGDRAHNEQFF	TGTGCCAGCAGCTTAGGGGACAGGGCTCACAATGAGCAGTTCTTC
TRBV27	TRBD1	TRBJ1-5	few	CASSLSGTGGNQPQHF	TGTGCCAGCAGTTTATCGGGGACAGGGGGCAATCAGCCCCAGCATTTT
TRBV15	TRBD1	TRBJ1-4	-	CATSRGGGPDEKLFF	TGTGCCACCAGCAGAGGAGGGGGCCCGGATGAAAAACTGTTTTTT
TRBV6-1	TRBD1	TRBJ1-1	-	CASSVGLGQATWDTEAFF	TGTGCCAGCAGTGTAGGCCTTGGACAGGCAACGTGGGACACTGAAGCTTTCTTT
TRBV5-1	-	TRBJ2-7	-	CASSLGGAREQYF	TGCGCCAGCAGCTTAGGGGGGGCTCGGGAGCAGTACTTC
TRBV5-1	TRBD1	TRBJ1-2	-	CASRAGTGYNYGYTF	TGCGCCAGCAGGGCCGGGACAGGGTATAACTATGGCTACACCTTC
TRBV5-1	TRBD2	TRBJ2-3	-	CASSLGLAGSTRTDTQYF	TGCGCCAGCAGCTTGGGACTAGCGGGGTCGACTCGCACAGATACGCAGTATTTT
TRBV7-9	-	TRBJ1-2	-	CSSSLTQVHGYTF	TGTTCCAGCAGCTTAACACAGGTACATGGCTACACCTTC
TRBV28	-	TRBJ1-2	-	CASSPDSYGYTF	TGTGCCAGCAGCCCGGACAGCTATGGCTACACCTTC
TRBV11-2	-	TRBJ2-7	-	CASSLSEGSYEQYF	TGTGCCAGCAGCTTAAGTGAGGGCAGTTACGAGCAGTACTTC
TRBV25-1	TRBD2	TRBJ2-3	-	CASSKSGRAWGTDTQYF	TGTGCTAGCAGCAAAAGCGGGAGGGCCTGGGGCACAGATACGCAGTATTTT
TRBV4-1	-	TRBJ2-5	-	CASSLGGASGLGVETQYF	TGCGCCAGCAGCTTGGGGGGGGCTAGCGGTCTAGGGGTAGAGACCCAGTACTTC
TRBV11-1	TRBD2	TRBJ2-7	-	CASSLLGLAGDPYEQYF	TGTGCCAGCAGCTTACTAGGACTAGCGGGAGATCCCTACGAGCAGTACTTC
TRBV10-3	TRBD1	TRBJ1-2	-	CAISEVRGRNGYTF	TGTGCCATCAGTGAAGTCAGGGGGAGGAATGGCTACACCTTC
TRBV28	TRBD1	TRBJ2-3	-	CASGDSNTDTQYF	TGTGCCAGCGGGGACAGCAACACAGATACGCAGTATTTT
TRBV10-1	-	TRBJ2-1	-	CASSARTKTYNEQFF	TGCGCCAGCAGTGCCCGGACAAAGACCTACAATGAGCAGTTCTTC
TRBV4-2	TRBD2	TRBJ2-1	few	CASSQEHWLAGYNEQFF	TGTGCCAGCAGCCAAGAGCACTGGCTAGCGGGTTACAATGAGCAGTTCTTC
TRBV5-1	-	TRBJ1-2	-	CASSSGQSNYGYTF	TGCGCCAGCAGCTCCGGACAGTCTAACTATGGCTACACCTTC
TRBV6-5	TRBD1	TRBJ2-7	-	CASSVTGGASYEQYF	TGTGCCAGCAGTGTGACAGGGGGTGCTTCCTACGAGCAGTACTTC
TRBV2	-	TRBJ1-1	-	CASSHAGDTEAFF	TGTGCCAGCAGTCACGCTGGAGACACTGAAGCTTTCTTT
TRBV5-4	-	TRBJ1-3	-	CASSFAGSGNTIYF	TGTGCCAGCAGCTTTGCGGGCTCTGGAAACACCATATATTTT
TRBV28	-	TRBJ1-4	once	CASSLWPGYREAGANEKLFF	TGTGCCAGCAGTTTATGGCCGGGGTACAGGGAAGCTGGAGCTAATGAAAAACTGTTTTTT
TRBV7-2	-	TRBJ2-2	-	CASSHLRVDGELFF	TGTGCCAGCAGCCACCTGAGAGTTGACGGGGAGCTGTTTTTT
TRBV27	-	TRBJ2-7	-	CASSLYHRLDRSYEQYF	TGTGCCAGCAGTTTATACCACCGGCTAGACCGTTCCTACGAGCAGTACTTC